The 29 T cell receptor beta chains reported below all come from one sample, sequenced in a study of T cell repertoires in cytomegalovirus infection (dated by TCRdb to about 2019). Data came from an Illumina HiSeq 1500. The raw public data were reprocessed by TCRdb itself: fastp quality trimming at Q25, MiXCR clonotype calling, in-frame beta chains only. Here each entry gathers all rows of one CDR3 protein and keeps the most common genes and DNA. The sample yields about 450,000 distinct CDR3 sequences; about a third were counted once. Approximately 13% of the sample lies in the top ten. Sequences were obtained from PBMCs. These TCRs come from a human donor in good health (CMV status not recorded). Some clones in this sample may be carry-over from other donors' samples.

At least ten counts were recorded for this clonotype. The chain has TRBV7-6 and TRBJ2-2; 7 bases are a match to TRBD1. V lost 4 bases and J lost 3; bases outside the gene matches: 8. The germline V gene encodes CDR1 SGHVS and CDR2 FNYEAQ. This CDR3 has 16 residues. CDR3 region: CASSSLGDRDTGELFF. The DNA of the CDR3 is TGTGCCAGCAGCTCCTTAGGGGACAGAGACACCGGGGAGCTGTTTTTT.

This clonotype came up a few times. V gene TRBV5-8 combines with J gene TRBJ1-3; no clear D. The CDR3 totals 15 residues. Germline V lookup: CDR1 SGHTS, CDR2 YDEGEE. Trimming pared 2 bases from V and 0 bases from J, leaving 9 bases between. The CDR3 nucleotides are TGTGCCAGCAGCTTTGGCGTATACTCTGGAAACACCATATATTTT. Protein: CASSFGVYSGNTIYF.

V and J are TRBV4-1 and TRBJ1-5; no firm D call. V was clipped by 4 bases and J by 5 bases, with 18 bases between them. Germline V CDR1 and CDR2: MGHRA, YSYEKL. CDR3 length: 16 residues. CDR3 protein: CASSLIIGKSYQPQHF. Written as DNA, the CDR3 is TGCGCCAGCAGCCTAATAATCGGTAAGAGCTATCAGCCCCAGCATTTT.

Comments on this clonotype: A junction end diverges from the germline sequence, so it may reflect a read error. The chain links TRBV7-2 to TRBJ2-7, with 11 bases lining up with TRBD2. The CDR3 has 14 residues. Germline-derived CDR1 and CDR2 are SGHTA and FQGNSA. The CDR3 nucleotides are TGTGCCAGCAGCTTGGGACTAGCGGCCTACGATCAGTACTTC. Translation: CASSLGLAAYDQYF.

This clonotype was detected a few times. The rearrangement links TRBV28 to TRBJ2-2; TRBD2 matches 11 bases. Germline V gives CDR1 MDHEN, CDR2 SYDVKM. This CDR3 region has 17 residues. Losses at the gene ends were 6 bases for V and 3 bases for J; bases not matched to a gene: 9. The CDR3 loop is CASSLASGGSYTGELFF. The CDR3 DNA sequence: TGTGCCAGCAGCCTCGCTAGCGGGGGGTCCTACACCGGGGAGCTGTTTTTT.

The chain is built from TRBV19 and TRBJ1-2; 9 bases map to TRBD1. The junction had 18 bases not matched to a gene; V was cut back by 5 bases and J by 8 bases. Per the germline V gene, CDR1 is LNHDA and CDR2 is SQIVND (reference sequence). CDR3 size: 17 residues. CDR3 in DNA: TGTGCCAGTAGTTTTTTTTGGGACCCGGGACAGGGAGACGGCTACACCTTC. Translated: CASSFFWDPGQGDGYTF.

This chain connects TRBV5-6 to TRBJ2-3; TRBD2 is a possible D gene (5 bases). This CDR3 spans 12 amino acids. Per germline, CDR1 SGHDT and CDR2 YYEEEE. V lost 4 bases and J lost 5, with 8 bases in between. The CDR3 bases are TGTGCCAGCAGCCATACTAGAGATACGCAGTATTTT. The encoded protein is CASSHTRDTQYF.

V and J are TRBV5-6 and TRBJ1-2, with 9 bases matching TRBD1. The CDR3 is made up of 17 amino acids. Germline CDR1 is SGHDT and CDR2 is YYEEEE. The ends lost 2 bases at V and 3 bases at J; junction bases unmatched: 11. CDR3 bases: TGTGCCAGCAGCTTTCTCCAATGGACAGGGGTCGACTATGGCTACACCTTC. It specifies CASSFLQWTGVDYGYTF.

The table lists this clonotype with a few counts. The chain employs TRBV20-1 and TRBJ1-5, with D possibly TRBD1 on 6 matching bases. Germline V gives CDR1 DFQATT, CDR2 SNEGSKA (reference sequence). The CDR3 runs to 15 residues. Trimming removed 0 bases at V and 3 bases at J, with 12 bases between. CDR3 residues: CSARDARGPNQPQHF. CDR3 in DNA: TGCAGTGCTAGAGACGCCAGGGGCCCCAATCAGCCCCAGCATTTT.

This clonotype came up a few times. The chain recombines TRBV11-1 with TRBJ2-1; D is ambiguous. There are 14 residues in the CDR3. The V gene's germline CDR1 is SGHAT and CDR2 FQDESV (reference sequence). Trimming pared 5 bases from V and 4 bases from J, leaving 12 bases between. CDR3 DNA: TGTGCCAGCAGCCCCCTAACACAGTACAATGAGCAGTTCTTC. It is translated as CASSPLTQYNEQFF.

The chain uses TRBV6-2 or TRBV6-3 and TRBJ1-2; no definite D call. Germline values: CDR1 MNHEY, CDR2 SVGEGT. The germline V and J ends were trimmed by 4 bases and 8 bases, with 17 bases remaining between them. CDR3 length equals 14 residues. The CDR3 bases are TGTGCCAGCAGTTTCTCGGAGGGAAGTAGAGGCTACACCTTC. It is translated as CASSFSEGSRGYTF.

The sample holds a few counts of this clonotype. The CDR3 coding sequence is TGCGCCAGCAGCCTGGGGTTCGGGGGGGGACCAATGAACACTGAAGCTTTCTTT. Translation: CASSLGFGGGPMNTEAFF. This rearrangement joins TRBV4-3 to TRBJ1-1; D possibly corresponds to TRBD1 (5 bases). This CDR3 is 18 amino acids long. Trimming removed 4 bases from V and 0 bases from J, with 21 bases in between. Germline CDR1 LGHNA, CDR2 YSLEER.

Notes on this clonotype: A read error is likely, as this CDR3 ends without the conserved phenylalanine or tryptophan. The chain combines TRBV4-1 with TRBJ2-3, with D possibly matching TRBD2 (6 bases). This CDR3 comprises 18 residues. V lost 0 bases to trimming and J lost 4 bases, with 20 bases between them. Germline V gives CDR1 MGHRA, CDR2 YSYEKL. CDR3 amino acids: CASSQDSPEGLFADTQYL. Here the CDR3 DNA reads TGCGCCAGCAGCCAAGATAGTCCGGAGGGGTTGTTCGCAGATACGCAGTATCTT.

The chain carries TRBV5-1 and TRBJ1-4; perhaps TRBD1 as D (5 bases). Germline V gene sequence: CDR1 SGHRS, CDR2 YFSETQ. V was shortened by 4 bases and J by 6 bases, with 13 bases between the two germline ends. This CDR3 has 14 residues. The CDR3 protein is CASSAGGRDEKLFF. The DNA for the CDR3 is TGCGCCAGCAGCGCCGGAGGCAGGGATGAAAAACTGTTTTTT.

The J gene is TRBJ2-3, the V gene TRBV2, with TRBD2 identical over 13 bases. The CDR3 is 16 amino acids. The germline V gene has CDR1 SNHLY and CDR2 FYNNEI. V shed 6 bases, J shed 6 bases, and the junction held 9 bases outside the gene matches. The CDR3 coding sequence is TGTGCCAGCAGGGAACTAGCGGGGGGGAAGAGGGATACGCAGTATTTT. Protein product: CASRELAGGKRDTQYF.

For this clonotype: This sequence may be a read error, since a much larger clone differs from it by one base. DNA for the CDR3: TGTGCCAGCAGTGAGACAGTGTTAGGGCACTACGAGCAGTACTTC. Protein product: CASSETVLGHYEQYF. This rearrangement joins TRBV7-6 to TRBJ2-7, with D perhaps matching TRBD1 (5 bases). This CDR3 is built from 15 residues. Germline loops: CDR1 SGHVS, CDR2 FNYEAQ. The V end was cut by 6 bases, the J end by 3 bases, with 18 bases between.

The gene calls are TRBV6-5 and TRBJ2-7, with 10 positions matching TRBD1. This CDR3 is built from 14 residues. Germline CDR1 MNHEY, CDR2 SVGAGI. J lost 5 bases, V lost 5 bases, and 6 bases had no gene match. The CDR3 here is CASSPDRGVHEQYF. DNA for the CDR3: TGTGCCAGCAGTCCGGACAGGGGGGTCCACGAGCAGTACTTC.

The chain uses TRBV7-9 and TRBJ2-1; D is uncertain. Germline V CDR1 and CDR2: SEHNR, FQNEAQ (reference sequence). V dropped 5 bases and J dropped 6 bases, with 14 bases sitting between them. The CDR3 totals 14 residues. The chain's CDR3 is CASSAQWTINEQFF. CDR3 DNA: TGTGCCAGCAGCGCACAATGGACCATCAATGAGCAGTTCTTC. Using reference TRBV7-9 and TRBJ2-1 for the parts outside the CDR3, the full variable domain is DTGVSQNPRHKITKRGQNVTFRCDPISEHNRLYWYRQTLGQGPEFLTYFQNEAQLEKSRLLSDRFSAERPKGSFSTLEIQRTEQGDSAMYLCASSAQWTINEQFFGPGTRLTVL.

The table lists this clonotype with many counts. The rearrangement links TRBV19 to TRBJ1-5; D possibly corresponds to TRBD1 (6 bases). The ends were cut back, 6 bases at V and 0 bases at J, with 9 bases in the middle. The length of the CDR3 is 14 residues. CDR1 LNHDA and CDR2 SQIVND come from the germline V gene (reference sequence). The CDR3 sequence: CASRGGYSNQPQHF. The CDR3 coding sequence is TGTGCCAGTAGAGGGGGATATAGCAATCAGCCCCAGCATTTT.

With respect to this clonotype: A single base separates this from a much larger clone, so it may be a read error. DNA of the CDR3: TGTGCCAGCAGCCCCCTACAGGGGAGTGGGCCCAAGCATTTT. It yields the protein CASSPLQGSGPKHF. This chain uses TRBV7-8 with TRBJ1-5, with 7 bases fitting TRBD1. CDR3 length equals 14 residues. Germline-derived CDR1 and CDR2 are SGHVS and FQNEAQ.

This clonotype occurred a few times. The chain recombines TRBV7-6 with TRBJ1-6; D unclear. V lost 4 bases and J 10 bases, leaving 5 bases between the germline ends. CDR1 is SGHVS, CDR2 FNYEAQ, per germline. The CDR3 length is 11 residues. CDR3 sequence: CASSSHSPLHF. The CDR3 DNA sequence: TGTGCCAGCAGCTCCCACTCACCCCTCCACTTT.

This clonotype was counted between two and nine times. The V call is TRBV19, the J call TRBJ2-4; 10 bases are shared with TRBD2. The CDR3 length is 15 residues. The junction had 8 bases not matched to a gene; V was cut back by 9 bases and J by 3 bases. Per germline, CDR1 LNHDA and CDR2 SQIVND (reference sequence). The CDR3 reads CASCSGGAGKNIQYF. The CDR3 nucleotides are TGTGCCAGCTGCAGCGGGGGGGCCGGCAAAAACATTCAGTACTTC.

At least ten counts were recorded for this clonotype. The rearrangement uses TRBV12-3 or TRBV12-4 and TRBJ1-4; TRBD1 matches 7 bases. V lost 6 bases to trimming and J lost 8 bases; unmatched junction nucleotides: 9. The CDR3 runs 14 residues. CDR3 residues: CASSPRQGGEKLFF. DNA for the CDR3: TGTGCCAGCAGCCCTCGACAGGGAGGGGAAAAACTGTTTTTT.

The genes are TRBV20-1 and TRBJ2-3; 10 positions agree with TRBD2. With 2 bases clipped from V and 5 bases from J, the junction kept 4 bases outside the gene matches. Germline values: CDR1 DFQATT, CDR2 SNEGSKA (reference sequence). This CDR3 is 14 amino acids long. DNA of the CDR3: TGCAGTGCTAGACCTAGCGGGGGCCGAGATACGCAGTATTTT. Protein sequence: CSARPSGGRDTQYF.

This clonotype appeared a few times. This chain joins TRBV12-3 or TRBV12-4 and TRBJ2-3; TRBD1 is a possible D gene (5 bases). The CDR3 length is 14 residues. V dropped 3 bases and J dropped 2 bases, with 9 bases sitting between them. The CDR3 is CASSFNRNTDTQYF. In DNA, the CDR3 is TGTGCCAGCAGTTTTAACAGGAACACAGATACGCAGTATTTT.

The CDR3 is CASSLFASAGGQQETQYF. As DNA, the CDR3 is TGTGCCAGCAGCTTATTTGCTTCAGCGGGGGGACAACAAGAGACCCAGTACTTC. This chain joins TRBV7-2 and TRBJ2-5, with 9 bases aligning to TRBD2. J was trimmed by 2 bases and V by 2 bases; bases with no gene match: 12. Germline V lookup: CDR1 SGHTA, CDR2 FQGNSA. This CDR3 region has 18 residues.

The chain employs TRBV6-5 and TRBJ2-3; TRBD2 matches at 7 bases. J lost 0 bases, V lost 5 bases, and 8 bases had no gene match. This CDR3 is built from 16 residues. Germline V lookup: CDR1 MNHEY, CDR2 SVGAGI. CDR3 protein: CASSRRGGQSTDTQYF. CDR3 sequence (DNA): TGTGCCAGCAGTCGTCGGGGAGGGCAAAGCACAGATACGCAGTATTTT.

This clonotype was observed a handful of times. The DNA for the CDR3 is TGTGCCAGCAGCCTGGACAGGGGTTTCAATCAGCCCCAGCATTTT. Protein sequence: CASSLDRGFNQPQHF. This chain links TRBV12-3 or TRBV12-4 with TRBJ1-5; 9 bases match TRBD1. This CDR3 is 15 amino acids long. The junction had 6 bases not matched to a gene; V was cut back by 6 bases and J by 3 bases.

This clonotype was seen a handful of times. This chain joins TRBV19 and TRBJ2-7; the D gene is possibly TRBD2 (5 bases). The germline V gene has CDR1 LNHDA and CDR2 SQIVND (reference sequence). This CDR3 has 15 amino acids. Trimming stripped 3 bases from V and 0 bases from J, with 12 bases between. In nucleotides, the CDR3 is TGTGCCAGTAGTATTGGACTCGCGAGCTCCTACGAGCAGTACTTC. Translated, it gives CASSIGLASSYEQYF.